This T cell receptor beta chain was recovered during a study of technical replicates of blood from a few donors. This CDR3 is built from 18 residues. The ends lost 5 bases at V and 3 bases at J; junction bases unmatched: 14. CDR1 PRHDT and CDR2 FYEKMQ come from the germline V gene (reference sequence). Profiling relied on immunoSEQ multiplex PCR, and the TCRdb table lists in-frame clones only, not all of them. The sample has approximately 81,000 clones; about 96% are singletons. The V call is TRBV13, the J call TRBJ2-2, with TRBD2 matching 8 bases. This receptor was taken from a human donor in good health. Sequences were obtained from T cells isolated from PBMCs. CDR3 sequence reads: CASSPPPRGGPDTGELFF. The CDR3 nucleotides read TGTGCCAGCAGCCCACCCCCCCGCGGGGGGCCAGACACCGGGGAGCTGTTTTTT.